The clone carrying this T cell receptor (beta chain) was counted a few times. Its specificity is not known. The data are from a study of regulatory T cells in long-lasting Graves disease. Time point of the sample: persistent/refractory GD, antithyroid drugs over 5 years with positive TRAb. Generation of the TCR library employed RNA extracted from PBMCs. General study findings and limits: Persistent-disease Graves' patients showed less TCR diversity than new cases.

The authors built TCR beta libraries using iRepertoire HTBI primers and Arm-PCR of CDR3 regions. Using its own MiXCR run on the multiplex PCR reads, TCRdb lists one record per CDR3 protein. This sample has approximately 440,000 distinct CDR3 sequences, with about a quarter found just once. This CDR3 is 16 amino acids long. Between the trimmed V and J ends, which lost 3 bases and 0 bases, there was a span of 14 bases. CDR1 and CDR2 (germline): MNHNS, SASEGT. This rearrangement joins TRBV6-1 to TRBJ1-2, with D unresolved. The receptor comes from a female donor with Graves disease. Source: peripheral blood mononuclear cells (PBMCs), taken when the disease was refractory, from a patient treated with antithyroid drugs. The CDR3 is CASSDAPRRANYGYTF. The CDR3 DNA reads as TGTGCCAGCAGTGACGCCCCCAGGAGAGCTAACTATGGCTACACCTTC.